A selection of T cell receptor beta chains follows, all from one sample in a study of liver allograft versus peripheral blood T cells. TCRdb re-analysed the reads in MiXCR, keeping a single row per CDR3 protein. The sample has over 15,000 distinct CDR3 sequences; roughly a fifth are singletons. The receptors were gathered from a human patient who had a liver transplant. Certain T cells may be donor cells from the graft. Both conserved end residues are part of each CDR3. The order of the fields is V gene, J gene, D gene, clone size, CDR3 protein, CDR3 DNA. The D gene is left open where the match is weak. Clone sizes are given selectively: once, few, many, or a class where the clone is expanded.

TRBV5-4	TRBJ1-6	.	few	CASSLAGGTYNSPLHF	TGTGCCAGCAGCTTGGCGGGGGGTACTTATAATTCACCCCTCCACTTT
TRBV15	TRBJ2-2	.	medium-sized	CATSRDGVRFSGELFF	TGTGCCACCAGCAGAGATGGGGTCAGATTCTCCGGGGAGCTGTTTTTT
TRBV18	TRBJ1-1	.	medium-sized	CASSEWNMNTEAFF	TGTGCCAGCTCGGAATGGAACATGAACACTGAAGCTTTCTTT
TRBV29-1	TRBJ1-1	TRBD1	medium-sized	CSGGQGGDTEAFF	TGCAGCGGAGGACAGGGGGGCGACACTGAAGCTTTCTTT
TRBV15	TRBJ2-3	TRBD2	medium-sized	CATSRGQRGGVDTQYF	TGTGCCACCAGCAGAGGCCAGCGGGGGGGGGTAGATACGCAGTATTTT
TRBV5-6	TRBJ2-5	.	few	CASSTQNQETQYF	TGTGCCAGCAGTACACAGAACCAAGAGACCCAGTACTTC
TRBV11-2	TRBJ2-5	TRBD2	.	CASSYRRGLAGTQETQYF	TGTGCCAGCAGCTACCGACGGGGACTAGCGGGGACCCAAGAGACCCAGTACTTC
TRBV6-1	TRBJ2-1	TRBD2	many	CASRGGRSRNEQFF	TGTGCCAGCAGGGGGGGGAGAAGCCGGAATGAGCAGTTCTTC
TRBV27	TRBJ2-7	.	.	CASSWNPTGIPYEQYF	TGTGCCAGCAGTTGGAATCCGACAGGAATACCCTACGAGCAGTACTTC
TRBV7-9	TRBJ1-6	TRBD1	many	CASSRGQLNSPLHF	TGTGCCAGCAGCCGGGGACAGCTTAATTCACCCCTCCACTTT
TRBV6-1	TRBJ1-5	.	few	CASTMTGYSNQPQHF	TGTGCCAGCACAATGACAGGCTATAGCAATCAGCCCCAGCATTTT
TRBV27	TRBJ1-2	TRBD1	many	CASSLTGHGYTF	TGTGCCAGCAGTTTGACAGGGCATGGCTACACCTTC
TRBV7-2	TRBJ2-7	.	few	CASSPANRADYEQYF	TGTGCCAGCAGCCCTGCGAACCGAGCGGACTACGAGCAGTACTTC
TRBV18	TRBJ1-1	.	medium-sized	CASSPPTSQAFF	TGTGCCAGCTCACCACCGACATCCCAAGCTTTCTTT
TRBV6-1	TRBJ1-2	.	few	CASSEVGSLGGYTF	TGTGCCAGCAGTGAAGTGGGCTCCCTGGGTGGCTACACCTTC
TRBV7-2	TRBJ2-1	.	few	CASSQGPGKQFF	TGTGCCAGCAGCCAAGGCCCAGGCAAGCAGTTCTTC
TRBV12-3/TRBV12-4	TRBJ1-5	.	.	CASSAQGNQPQHF	TGTGCCAGCTCGGCTCAGGGCAATCAGCCCCAGCATTTT
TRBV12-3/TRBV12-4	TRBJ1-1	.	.	CASSLRGNQAFF	TGTGCCAGCAGTCTAAGGGGGAATCAAGCTTTCTTT
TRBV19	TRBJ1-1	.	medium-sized	CASSSAGQSTEAFF	TGTGCCAGTAGTTCCGCCGGACAGTCCACTGAAGCTTTCTTT
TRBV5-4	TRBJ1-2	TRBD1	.	CASSLSGSGQGIYGYTF	TGTGCCAGCAGCTTGTCGGGGAGTGGACAGGGAATCTATGGCTACACCTTC
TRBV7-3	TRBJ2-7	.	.	CASSSDRSYEQYF	TGTGCCAGCAGCTCGGACAGATCCTACGAGCAGTACTTC
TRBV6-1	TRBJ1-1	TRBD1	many	CASSIRTGAPMNTEAFF	TGTGCCAGCAGTATCAGGACAGGGGCCCCTATGAACACTGAAGCTTTCTTT
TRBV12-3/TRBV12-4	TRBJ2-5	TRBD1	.	CASNWDRGFRETQYF	TGTGCCAGCAATTGGGACAGGGGATTTCGAGAGACCCAGTACTTC
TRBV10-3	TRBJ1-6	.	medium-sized	CAISESGGMGNSPLHF	TGTGCCATCAGTGAGTCTGGTGGAATGGGTAATTCACCCCTCCACTTT
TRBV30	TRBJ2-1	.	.	CAWSLEGWQFF	TGTGCCTGGAGTCTAGAGGGTTGGCAGTTCTTC
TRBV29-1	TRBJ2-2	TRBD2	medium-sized	CSAGGTGELFF	TGCAGCGCCGGGGGGACCGGGGAGCTGTTTTTT
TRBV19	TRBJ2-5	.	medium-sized	CASSSRTTQETQYF	TGTGCCAGTAGTTCCAGGACTACCCAAGAGACCCAGTACTTC
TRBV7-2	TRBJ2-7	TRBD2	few	CASSLGPSGEQYF	TGTGCCAGCAGCTTAGGGCCTAGCGGCGAGCAGTACTTC
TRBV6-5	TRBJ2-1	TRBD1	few	CASRAGGGFWFF	TGTGCCAGCAGAGCAGGGGGCGGATTTTGGTTCTTC